These 5 T cell receptor beta chains were all obtained from the same sample, sequenced in a study of blood T cell repertoires in COVID-19. TCRdb's copy holds only in-frame clones and misses some; the assay was immunoSEQ multiplex PCR. The sample lists 350,000 to 400,000 clones; around 89% were seen once. Sequencing was performed on peripheral blood. These receptors were obtained from a woman aged 25 to 39 with COVID-19, enrolled during active disease.

The gene calls are TRBV28 and TRBJ1-2; 9 bases map to TRBD1. The germline CDR1 and CDR2 sequences are MDHEN and SYDVKM. CDR3 length equals 13 residues. Trimming cost V 6 bases and J 4 bases; bases outside gene matches: 3. The CDR3 DNA sequence: TGTGCCAGCAGACAGGGGGCTATCTATGGCTACACCTTC. It yields the protein CASRQGAIYGYTF.

CDR3 bases: TGTGCCAGCAGTTACCAGATAACCTTAACTAATGAAAAACTGTTTTTT. It encodes CASSYQITLTNEKLFF. The chain carries TRBV6-6 and TRBJ1-4; the D is unclear. The germline V and J ends were trimmed by 2 bases and 1 base, with 11 bases remaining between them. Germline V gene data show CDR1 as MNHNY and CDR2 as SVGAGI (reference sequence). The CDR3 contains 16 residues.

V gene TRBV27 combines with J gene TRBJ1-2; unclear D gene. This CDR3 contains 13 residues. The ends were cut back, 5 bases at V and 4 bases at J, with 11 bases in the middle. Germline CDR1 MNHEY, CDR2 SMNVEV (reference sequence). For the CDR3, the DNA is TGTGCCAGCAGTCCCGGAGCAAGCTATGGCTACACCTTC. Amino acid sequence: CASSPGASYGYTF.

V and J are TRBV4-3 and TRBJ2-3; 9 bases are shared with TRBD1. V lost 0 bases, J lost 2 bases, and 9 bases stayed unmatched. The CDR3 runs 18 residues. Per the germline V gene, CDR1 is LGHNA and CDR2 is YSLEER. This chain's CDR3 is CASSQDRGGQGLTDTQYF. The CDR3 region has the DNA TGCGCCAGCAGCCAAGATCGGGGAGGACAGGGGCTCACAGATACGCAGTATTTT.

V usage is TRBV5-1 and J usage is TRBJ2-3; a possible D gene is TRBD2 (5 bases). The CDR3 consists of 16 residues. V was trimmed by 4 bases and J by 6 bases, leaving 21 bases between them. Germline V gene sequence: CDR1 SGHRS, CDR2 YFSETQ. The CDR3 spells CASSEGDIVSADTQYF. The CDR3 DNA is TGCGCCAGCAGCGAGGGAGATATAGTCTCCGCCGATACGCAGTATTTT.